This T cell receptor beta chain derives from a study of blood T cell repertoires in COVID-19. Under the authors' procedure: Quantification of nucleated cells was approximated via reference gene primer amplification. The repertoire was sequenced with immunoSEQ multiplex PCR; TCRdb's copy has only in-frame clones and lacks some. D and trimming come from the DNA, and the V and J calls and clone size come from that table. Of approximately 110,000 clones in the sample, about 86% were seen once. This CDR3 spans 14 amino acids. The V gene's germline CDR1 is SSHAT and CDR2 FNYEAQ (reference sequence). Worth noting for this clone: A read error may produce the germline difference seen at one junction end.

This sequence was found in a woman aged 45-65 years with active or convalescent COVID-19. The chain employs TRBV7-7 and TRBJ1-1; TRBD1 is a possible D gene (5 bases). Sample: peripheral blood. The CDR3 spells CASSLALGATEAFF. CDR3 DNA sequence: TGTGCTAGCAGCTTAGCTCTTGGGGCCACTGAAGCTTTCTTT.